What follows are 15 T cell receptor beta chains derived from one specimen sequenced in a study of cytomegalovirus exposure and HLA in healthy donors (dated by TCRdb to 2015 to 2018). The library was produced with the immunoSEQ multiplex PCR assay. The multiplex PCR relied on a mix of 60 forward primers for TCR Vbeta segments and 13 reverse primers for TCR Jbeta segments. What TCRdb holds here is the immuneACCESS table cut down to in-frame rearrangements. Part of the clones is not present; checked against another copy, under half of the missing clones reflect an unresolved V gene, and the others are unexplained. This sample gives some 110,000 clones in total; just over 70% of them show up just once. The ten largest account for about 0.84% of the sample. Source material: PBMCs. Receptors originate from a boy younger than 18 in good health and CMV-seronegative.

The V call is TRBV28, the J call TRBJ1-3, with D tentatively TRBD1 (6 bases). The CDR3 runs 15 residues. The germline V and J ends were trimmed by 7 bases and 5 bases, with 18 bases remaining between them. CDR1 and CDR2 (germline): MDHEN, SYDVKM. The CDR3 nucleotides are TGTGCCAGCATCCCCCCCCCAGGGGATAGAAACACCATATATTTT. It is translated as CASIPPPGDRNTIYF.

This chain connects TRBV5-1 to TRBJ1-5; D might be TRBD1 (5 bases). Between the trimmed V and J ends, which lost 0 bases and 1 base, there was a span of 5 bases. The CDR3 consists of 14 residues. Germline V gives CDR1 SGHRS, CDR2 YFSETQ. The CDR3 coding sequence is TGCGCCAGCAGCTTGGAGGGGAGCAATCAGCCCCAGCATTTT. Its protein product is CASSLEGSNQPQHF.

V is TRBV15 and J is TRBJ2-5; D is unclear. Germline CDR1 LNHNV, CDR2 YYDKDF (reference sequence). The V end lost 6 bases, the J end lost 3 bases, and 8 bases lay between the germline ends. This CDR3 has 12 amino acids. The CDR3 DNA is TGTGCCACCAGAGAACACAAAGAGACCCAGTACTTC. Protein: CATREHKETQYF.

This sequence joins TRBV2 and TRBJ2-3, with TRBD2 as a possible D gene (5 bases). There are 16 residues in the CDR3. The germline CDR1 and CDR2 sequences are SNHLY and FYNNEI. Trimming took off 7 bases at V and 0 bases at J, with 17 bases between the two ends. The CDR3 DNA reads TGTGCCAGCACCAACTCTGCGGGCCGAAGCACAGATACGCAGTATTTT. It translates to CASTNSAGRSTDTQYF.

CDR3 residues: CASTDGLAGKETQYF. CDR3 in DNA: TGTGCCAGCACCGACGGACTAGCGGGGAAAGAGACCCAGTACTTC. The chain couples TRBV28 to TRBJ2-5, with 12 nucleotides matching TRBD2. The CDR3 is 15 amino acids. V lost 7 bases to trimming and J lost 3 bases; unmatched junction nucleotides: 6. Germline values: CDR1 MDHEN, CDR2 SYDVKM.

The chain joins TRBV5-1 to TRBJ2-5; 13 bases map to TRBD2. After removal of 7 bases from V and 4 bases from J, the junction contained 10 bases not matched to a gene. Germline CDR1 SGHRS, CDR2 YFSETQ. This CDR3 comprises 16 residues. The CDR3 DNA reads as TGCGCCAGCCACGAAGGACTAGCGGGAGTCGGAGAGACCCAGTACTTC. Protein sequence: CASHEGLAGVGETQYF. Full variable domain (missing parts from reference TRBV5-1 and TRBJ2-5): KAGVTQTPRYLIKTRGQQVTLSCSPISGHRSVSWYQQTPGQGLQFLFEYFSETQRNKGNFPGRFSGRQFSNSRSEMNVSTLELGDSALYLCASHEGLAGVGETQYFGPGTRLLVL.

This clone was observed a handful of times. The rearrangement uses TRBV7-9 and TRBJ1-1; possibly TRBD1 for D (6 bases). V shed 9 bases and J shed 2 bases, with 19 bases lying between them. The CDR3 extends over 15 amino acids. Germline CDR1 SEHNR, CDR2 FQNEAQ (reference sequence). The CDR3 region is CASQLVGATNTEAFF. The DNA for the CDR3 is TGTGCCAGTCAACTGGTGGGGGCAACTAACACTGAAGCTTTCTTT.

This CDR3 reads CASSFLLPGANVLTF. The DNA for the CDR3 is TGTGCCAGCAGTTTCCTCCTCCCTGGGGCCAACGTCCTGACTTTC. J is TRBJ2-6 and V is TRBV6-6; D unclear. This CDR3 region has 15 residues. With 4 bases removed from V and 2 bases from J, the gap between germline ends came to 9 bases. Per the germline V gene, CDR1 is MNHNY and CDR2 is SVGAGI (reference sequence).

The chain links TRBV15 to TRBJ2-7; no definite D call. Germline-derived CDR1 and CDR2 are LNHNV and YYDKDF (reference sequence). The CDR3 extends over 13 amino acids. Trimming took off 0 bases at V and 5 bases at J, with 8 bases between the two ends. The CDR3 nucleotides read TGTGCCACCAGCAGAGATAGTCAGGACGAGCAGTACTTC. This translates into CATSRDSQDEQYF. Variable domain in full (rest from reference TRBV15 and TRBJ2-7): DAMVIQNPRYQVTQFGKPVTLSCSQTLNHNVMYWYQQKSSQAPKLLFHYYDKDFNNEADTPDNFQSRRPNTSFCFLDIRSPGLGDTAMYLCATSRDSQDEQYFGPGTRLTVT.

The CDR3 sequence is CASSADRGYGYTF. The CDR3 DNA is TGTGCCAGCAGCGCGGACAGGGGGTATGGCTACACCTTC. This chain links TRBV6-5 with TRBJ1-2, with TRBD1 matching 10 bases. This CDR3 is built from 13 residues. V lost 6 bases, J lost 5 bases, and 3 bases stayed unmatched. Germline CDR1 reads MNHEY; CDR2 reads SVGAGI.

This clone was recorded only once. The V gene is TRBV9, the J gene TRBJ1-5; D uncertain. This CDR3 is 16 amino acids long. V was pared by 0 bases and J by 2 bases, with 12 bases between. Germline CDR1 reads SGDLS; CDR2 reads YYNGEE. Written as DNA, the CDR3 is TGTGCCAGCAGCGTAGCCCCGAGAGTCCGCAATCAGCCCCAGCATTTT. Residues: CASSVAPRVRNQPQHF. Variable domain in full (rest from reference TRBV9 and TRBJ1-5): DSGVTQTPKHLITATGQRVTLRCSPRSGDLSVYWYQQSLDQGLQFLIQYYNGEERAKGNILERFSAQQFPDLHSELNLSSLELGDSALYFCASSVAPRVRNQPQHFGDGTRLSIL.

To note about this clone: The same CDR3 is also encoded by other DNA sequences in this sample. The chain couples TRBV30 to TRBJ2-6; 9 nucleotides align to TRBD1. V lost 2 bases and J lost 1; bases outside the gene matches: 6. The CDR3 is made up of 17 amino acids. Germline V gene data show CDR1 as GTSNPN and CDR2 as SVGIG (reference sequence). The CDR3 loop reads CAWSRDRVPSGANVLTF. CDR3 in DNA: TGTGCCTGGAGTCGGGACAGGGTCCCATCTGGGGCCAACGTCCTGACTTTC.

The V call is TRBV7-9, the J call TRBJ1-5; D call uncertain. Trimming took 3 bases from V and 5 from J, leaving 17 bases between them. Looked up from germline, CDR1 is SEHNR and CDR2 is FQNEAQ (reference sequence). This CDR3 is built from 16 residues. CDR3 sequence (DNA): TGTGCCAGCAGCTTTTATGGAGGCGGTGGTTATCAGCCCCAGCATTTT. Amino acids: CASSFYGGGGYQPQHF.

The chain uses TRBV11-3 and TRBJ2-2; a possible D gene is TRBD2 (5 bases). V lost 5 bases and J lost 8, with 12 bases in between. Germline V gene lookup returns CDR1 SGHNT and CDR2 YENEEA. The CDR3 runs 13 residues. The DNA for the CDR3 is TGTGCCAGCAGCAAAACTAGTAGGGGGGAGCTGTTTTTT. It encodes CASSKTSRGELFF.

The rearrangement joins TRBV6-5 to TRBJ2-1, with TRBD2 as a possible D gene (5 bases). V gave up 6 bases and J gave up 13 bases, with 22 bases separating them. The CDR3 runs 14 residues. Per the germline V gene, CDR1 is MNHEY and CDR2 is SVGAGI. CDR3 in DNA: TGTGCCAGCAGCTATAAGATTCCGGGGATGGGACAGTTCTTC. It specifies CASSYKIPGMGQFF.